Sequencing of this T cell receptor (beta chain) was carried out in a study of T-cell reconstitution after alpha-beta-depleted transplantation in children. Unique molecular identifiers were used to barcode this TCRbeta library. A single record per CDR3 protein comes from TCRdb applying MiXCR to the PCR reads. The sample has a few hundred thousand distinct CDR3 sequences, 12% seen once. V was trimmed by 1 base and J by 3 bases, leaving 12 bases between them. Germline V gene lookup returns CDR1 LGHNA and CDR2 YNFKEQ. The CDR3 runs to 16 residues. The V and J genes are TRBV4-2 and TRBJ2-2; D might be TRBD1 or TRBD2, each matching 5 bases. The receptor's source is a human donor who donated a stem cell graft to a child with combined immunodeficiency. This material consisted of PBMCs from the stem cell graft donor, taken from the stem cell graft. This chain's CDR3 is CASSQVGTLDTGELFF. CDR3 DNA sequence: TGTGCCAGCAGCCAAGTTGGGACCTTGGACACCGGGGAGCTGTTTTTT.